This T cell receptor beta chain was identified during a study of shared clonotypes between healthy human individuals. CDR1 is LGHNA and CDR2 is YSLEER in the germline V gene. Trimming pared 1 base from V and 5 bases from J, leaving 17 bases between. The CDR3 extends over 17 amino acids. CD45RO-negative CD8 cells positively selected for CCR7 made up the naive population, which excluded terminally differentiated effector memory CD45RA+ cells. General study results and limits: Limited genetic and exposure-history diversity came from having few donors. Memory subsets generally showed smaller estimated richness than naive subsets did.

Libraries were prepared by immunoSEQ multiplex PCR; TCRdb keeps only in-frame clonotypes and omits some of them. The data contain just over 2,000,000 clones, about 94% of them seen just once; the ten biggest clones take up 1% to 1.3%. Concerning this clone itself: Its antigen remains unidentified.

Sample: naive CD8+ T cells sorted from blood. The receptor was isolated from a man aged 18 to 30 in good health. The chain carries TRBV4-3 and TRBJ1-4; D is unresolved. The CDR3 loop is CASSQVYADGRNEKLFF. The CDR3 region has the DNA TGCGCCAGCAGCCAAGTTTATGCGGACGGTAGAAATGAAAAACTGTTTTTT.